A single T cell receptor beta chain is shown here with its context. The antigen it recognizes is unknown. Base qualities are not recorded, but no much larger clone differs from it by a single base. This entry is derived from a study of blood T cells in healthy people across ages (dated by TCRdb to about 2015). Concerning the study at large: In model experiments, template switching captured about one uniquely barcoded TCR beta cDNA molecule for every two T cells. Donors were grouped into four age groups: young (average approximately 15 years), middle-aged (less than 40), aged (about 60) and long-lived (less than 85). To avoid experimental bias, donors of different ages were randomly spread across the sequencing lanes. The study measured age-related changes in TCR beta repertoire diversity using deep sequencing normalized with unique cDNA molecular identifiers. For two donors (one aged 18 to 29 and one aged 80 or older), the study analyzed two additional independent replicas of 1 million unique cDNA reads from the same blood draw. What the research found in general, with its limitations: The long-lived group showed more naive CD4+ T cells, fewer expanded clones and increased TCR diversity than the aged group, suggesting age selection. Observed TCR beta diversity per million T cells fell roughly linearly with age, and a significant reduction was already apparent by age around 36. Total diversity estimates from one million sequenced T cells were considered lower bounds and underestimates. Bulk unsorted PBMC profiling prevented conclusive comparison of naive and antigen-experienced compartments. Donor CMV infection status was unknown, potentially confounding age-related changes in expanded clonotypes. There was a strong correlation between observed TCR beta diversity and the percentage of naive T cells measured by flow cytometry.

Systemically healthy Caucasian individuals from Russia, roughly 40 in total and aged roughly 6 to 95 years, were included as donors. Each donor gave 8 to 10 milliliters of peripheral blood, collected into EDTA-treated Vacutainer tubes. Ficoll-Paque density-gradient centrifugation was used to isolate PBMCs, with at least 7 million obtained per sample. Total RNA, at least 6 micrograms per sample, was extracted from PBMCs with Trizol reagent. For every donor, an aliquot of PBMCs went through flow cytometry to measure the percentages of naive CD45RAhigh/CD27high T cells. Receptors were amplified or captured by 5' RACE. TCRdb shows the sequencer as Illumina HiSeq 2500. A second PCR of about 6 to 12 cycles was performed with a sample-barcoded 5' primer and a J-beta primer mix. A template-switch 5' adaptor carrying 12 random nucleotides introduced a unique molecular identifier onto each TCR beta cDNA molecule. At least 3 million CDR3-containing paired-end reads were obtained from each sample. All of the RNA was converted into first-strand cDNA using the Mint cDNA synthesis kit, with a TRBC-specific oligonucleotide serving as the primer. Following uracil-DNA glycosylase treatment, a first 18-cycle PCR with universal primers M1SS and BC2_uni_R was performed on all cDNA. Per the source publication's procedure: For normalization, 1 million high-quality reads, each with a distinct molecular identifier, were randomly selected from each sample. Reads with shared molecular identifiers were discarded instead of being binned into consensus sequences. CDR3 identification, clonotype clustering and error correction used MiTCR with a Q25 quality threshold and the strictest error-elimination algorithm. A nonparametric unseen species model using Euler transformation provided a lower-bound estimate of total TCR beta diversity. Clones were called with MiXCR by TCRdb after fastp trimmed the public reads at Q25, and only in-frame beta chains were retained. Each entry is one CDR3 protein sequence, shown with its most common DNA and genes. The V and J calls were determined by TCRdb, not by the authors. The sample table lists about 970,000 distinct CDR3 sequences, roughly 47% of them with a count of one. About 22% of the sample is held by the ten biggest clonotypes.

Counted from cysteine to phenylalanine, this CDR3 has 15 amino acids. Left in the record is the CDR3 DNA by itself, 45 bases read in frame from the first base. As encoded in the germline V gene, CDR1 is MGHRA while CDR2 is YSYEKL. Trimmed from V: 1 base; trimmed from J: 6 bases; junction bases lacking a gene match: 4. The TCR originated in a woman aged 55-70 years in good health. Sequencing was carried out using blood. The V gene is TRBV4-1 and the J gene is TRBJ1-5; TRBD1 aligns with 9 central bases. For the CDR3, the sequence is CASSQVYRGPQPQHF. The nucleotides are TGCGCCAGCAGCCAAGTTTACAGGGGGCCTCAGCCCCAGCATTTT.